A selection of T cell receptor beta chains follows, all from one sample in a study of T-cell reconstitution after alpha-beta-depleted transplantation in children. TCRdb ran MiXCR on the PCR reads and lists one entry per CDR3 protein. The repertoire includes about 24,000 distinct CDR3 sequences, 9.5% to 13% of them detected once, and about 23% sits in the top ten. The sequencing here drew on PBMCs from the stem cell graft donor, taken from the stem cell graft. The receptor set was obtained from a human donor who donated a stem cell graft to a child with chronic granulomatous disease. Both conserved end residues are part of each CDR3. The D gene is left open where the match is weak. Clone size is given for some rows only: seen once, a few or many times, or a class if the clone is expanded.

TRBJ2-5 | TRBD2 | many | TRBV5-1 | TGCGCCAGCAGCTTACCGGGACTAGCGCAAGAGACCCAGTACTTC | CASSLPGLAQETQYF
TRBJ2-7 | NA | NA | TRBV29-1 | TGCAGCGTGACCAGGGGCAGCGTGCAGTACTTC | CSVTRGSVQYF
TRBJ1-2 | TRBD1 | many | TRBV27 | TGTGCCAGCAGTGAGACAGGGTTTGATGGCTACACCTTC | CASSETGFDGYTF
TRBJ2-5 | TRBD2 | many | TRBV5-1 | TGCGCCAGCAGCTTGAACGGGGGGAAGGAGACCCAGTACTTC | CASSLNGGKETQYF
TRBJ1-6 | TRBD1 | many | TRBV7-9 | TGTGCCAGCCGGGACAGATATTCACCCCTCCACTTT | CASRDRYSPLHF
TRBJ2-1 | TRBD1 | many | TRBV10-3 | TGTGCCATCAGCGTACCTCAGGGGGTAGGAGTTAATGAGCAGTTCTTC | CAISVPQGVGVNEQFF
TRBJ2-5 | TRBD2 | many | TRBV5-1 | TGCGCCAGCAGCCTGACTAGCGGGAGGGAGACCCAGTACTTC | CASSLTSGRETQYF
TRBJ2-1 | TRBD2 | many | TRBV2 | TGTGCCAGCAGTGTAGATAGCGGGAGGGGACGGGAGCAGTTCTTC | CASSVDSGRGREQFF
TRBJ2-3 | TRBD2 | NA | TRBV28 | TGTGCCAGCAGTTTAGGTCCTAGCGGGAGGATCACAGATACGCAGTATTTT | CASSLGPSGRITDTQYF
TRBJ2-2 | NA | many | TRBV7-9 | TGTGCCAGCAGCTTATACGGCACCCTCACCGGGGAGCTGTTTTTT | CASSLYGTLTGELFF
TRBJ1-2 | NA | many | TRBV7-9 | TGTGCCAGCAGCTCGCGTTCGCTCTATGGCTACACCTTC | CASSSRSLYGYTF
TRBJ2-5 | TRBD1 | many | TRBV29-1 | TGCAGCGGGATGGACAGGTACCAAGAGACCCAGTACTTC | CSGMDRYQETQYF
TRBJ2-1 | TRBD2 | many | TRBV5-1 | TGCGCCAGCAGCTTGGACGGCGGGAGGGCCGGTGTGAATGAGCAGTTCTTC | CASSLDGGRAGVNEQFF
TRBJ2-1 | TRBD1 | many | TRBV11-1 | TGTGCCAGCAGATCGGACAGGGGGTATGAGCAGTTCTTC | CASRSDRGYEQFF
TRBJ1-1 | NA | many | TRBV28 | TGTGCCAGCAGTTTAGGGCAGGGTGAATCTTTCTTT | CASSLGQGESFF
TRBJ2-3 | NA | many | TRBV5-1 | TGCGCCAGCTTTTCGGGCGGATACACAGATACGCAGTATTTT | CASFSGGYTDTQYF
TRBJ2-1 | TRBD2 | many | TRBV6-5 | TGTGCCAGCAGTTACAGCGGGAGGTACGATGAGCAGTTCTTC | CASSYSGRYDEQFF
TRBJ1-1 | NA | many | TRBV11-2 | TGTGCCAGCAGCTTAGATCTAGGAGGGGGTAGGACTGAAGCTTTCTTT | CASSLDLGGGRTEAFF
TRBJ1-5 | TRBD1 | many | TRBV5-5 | TGTGCCAGCAGCTTCCGGACAGGGGCCAGCAATCAGCCCCAGCATTTT | CASSFRTGASNQPQHF
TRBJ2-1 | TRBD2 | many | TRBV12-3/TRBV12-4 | TGTGCCAGCAGTTTCCTAGCGGAATCCTACAATGAGCAGTTCTTC | CASSFLAESYNEQFF
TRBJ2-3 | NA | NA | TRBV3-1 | TGTGCCAGCAGCCAAGGCCCGGGTCGCGGTGACTCAGATACGCAGTATTTC | CASSQGPGRGDSDTQYF
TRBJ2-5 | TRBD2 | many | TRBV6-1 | TGTGCCAGCAGTCGGGGACTAGCGGCCTTACAAGAGACCCAGTACTTC | CASSRGLAALQETQYF
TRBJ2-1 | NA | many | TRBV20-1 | TGCAGTGCTAGGACTCTCAGTGAGCAGTTCTTC | CSARTLSEQFF
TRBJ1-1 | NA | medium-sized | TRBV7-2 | TGTGCCAGCAGCGGCAGACAGGCTTTCCCGTGGACTGAAGCTTTCTTT | CASSGRQAFPWTEAFF
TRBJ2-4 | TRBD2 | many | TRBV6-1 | TGTGCCAGCAGTGGGGGACTAGCGGGAGTGAAAAACATTCAGTACTTC | CASSGGLAGVKNIQYF
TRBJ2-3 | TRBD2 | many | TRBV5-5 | TGTGCCAGCAGCTTAGTCGCCCAGCGGGAGTTCACAGATACGCAGTATTTT | CASSLVAQREFTDTQYF
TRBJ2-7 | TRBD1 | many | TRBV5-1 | TGCGCCAGCAGCTCGACAGGGGGTTACGAGCAGTACTTC | CASSSTGGYEQYF
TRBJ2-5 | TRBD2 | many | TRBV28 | TGTGCCAGCAGTCCCGGACTAGCTGGAGAGGTTGAGACCCAAGAGACCCAGTACTTC | CASSPGLAGEVETQETQYF
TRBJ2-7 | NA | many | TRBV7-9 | TGTGCCAGCAGCCGGGACGGCTACGAGCAGTACTTC | CASSRDGYEQYF
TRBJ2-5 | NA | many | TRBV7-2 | TGTGCCAGCAGCTCCCAAGAGACCCAGTACTTC | CASSSQETQYF
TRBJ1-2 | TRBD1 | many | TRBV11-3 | TGTGCCAGCAGCTTACTGGACAGGGGACACTATGGCTACACCTTC | CASSLLDRGHYGYTF